This T cell receptor beta chain was identified during a study of a mutant IDH1 vaccine in newly diagnosed glioma. Across the whole study: Earlier care involved radiotherapy, temozolomide, or both, and the majority received both.

Method: immunoSEQ multiplex PCR; TCRdb's copy keeps in-frame clones and lacks some. The sample yields 60,000 to 75,000 clones, about 86% seen once. Study-level results: The authors found pseudoprogression apparently unrelated to changes in top peripheral T cell clonotypes.

Germline assignment: CDR1 LNHDA and CDR2 SQIVND (reference sequence). The CDR3 is made up of 14 amino acids. J gave up 1 base and V 5 bases, and 3 bases lay outside the gene matches. This clone appeared a single time. Antigen specificity is unknown. The time point denotes: baseline, week 1 (first vaccination visit). Described treatment: pre-vaccination baseline after standard-of-care therapy. The donors had new WHO grade 3 or 4 astrocytomas; these were IDH1-mutant and ATRX-lost. This material consisted of peripheral blood mononuclear cells (PBMCs), taken from a glioma patient treated with radiotherapy, temozolomide or both. The TCR originated in a woman between 18 and 29 years old with glioma. Some clones in this sample may be carry-over from other donors' samples. This chain links TRBV19 with TRBJ1-1, with 8 bases that match TRBD1. The DNA of the CDR3 is TGTGCCAGTAGTGCCGGACAGGGGAACACTGAAGCTTTCTTT. The encoded protein is CASSAGQGNTEAFF. The variable domain in full, with the rest retrieved from reference TRBV19 and TRBJ1-1, is DGGITQSPKYLFRKEGQNVTLSCEQNLNHDAMYWYRQDPGQGLRLIYYSQIVNDFQKGDIAEGYSVSREKKESFPLTVTSAQKNPTAFYLCASSAGQGNTEAFFGQGTRLTVV.